The entry below describes one T cell receptor beta chain. This entry belongs to a study of blood T cell repertoires in COVID-19. The repertoire was sequenced with immunoSEQ multiplex PCR; TCRdb's copy has only in-frame clones and lacks some. The sample records roughly 230,000 clones, roughly 90% being singletons. V gave up 7 bases and J gave up 16 bases, with 23 bases separating them. The CDR3 length is 13 residues. CDR1 and CDR2 (germline): MNHEY, SVGAGI. The sample consisted of peripheral blood. V and J are TRBV6-5 and TRBJ1-3; weak D call: TRBD1 (5 bases). The sequence came from an older woman with COVID-19, enrolled during active disease. The CDR3: CASTNVGLGLEYF. The CDR3 DNA sequence: TGTGCCAGCACTAACGTGGGGCTCGGGTTGGAGTATTTT.